Shown below are 26 T cell receptor beta chains from a single sample sequenced in a study of graft-versus-host responses after intestinal transplantation. Which antigens these TCRs recognize remains unknown. TCRdb's copy holds only in-frame clones and misses some; the assay was immunoSEQ multiplex PCR. The sample yields about 88,000 clones, under 90% seen once. This specimen consisted of unstimulated CD4+ T cells sorted from spleen or lymph node cells, obtained before intestinal transplant. The receptors were gathered from a human donor who received an intestinal transplant.

This clone was detected only a few times. This chain joins TRBV29-1 and TRBJ1-2, with D perhaps matching TRBD1 (5 bases). V lost 4 bases to trimming and J lost 2 bases, with 23 bases between them. The CDR3 loop spans 17 amino acids. CDR1 SQVTM and CDR2 ANQGSEA come from the germline V gene. The CDR3 DNA follows: TGCAGCGTTGCCAAATTTGTGGGGCGTGGCGGCAACTATGGCTACACCTTC. Its translation is CSVAKFVGRGGNYGYTF.

This clone has only a few counts. The genes are TRBV6-1 and TRBJ1-1; TRBD1 matches at 8 bases. The CDR3 spans 13 residues. V shed 7 bases, J shed 5 bases, and the junction held 6 bases outside the gene matches. CDR1 is MNHNS and CDR2 is SASEGT in the germline V gene. The CDR3 here is CASIDRGLTEAFF. CDR3 sequence (DNA): TGTGCCAGCATCGACAGGGGATTAACTGAAGCTTTCTTT.

The rearrangement uses TRBV7-2 and TRBJ2-2; D is unclear. V was shortened by 4 bases and J by 4 bases, with 7 bases between the two germline ends. Germline V gives CDR1 SGHTA, CDR2 FQGNSA. This CDR3 has 13 residues. For the CDR3, the DNA is TGTGCCAGCAGCTCCCGAGGCACCGGGGAGCTGTTTTTT. Its protein product is CASSSRGTGELFF.

The rearrangement links TRBV11-2 to TRBJ1-4; D remains unclear. This CDR3 region has 13 residues. V was shortened by 8 bases and J by 3 bases, with 10 bases between the two germline ends. Germline assignment: CDR1 SGHAT and CDR2 FQNNGV. The CDR3 coding sequence is TGTGCCAGCCGCCCAGGCCCTAATGAAAAACTGTTTTTT. Its protein product is CASRPGPNEKLFF.

The genes are TRBV7-3 and TRBJ2-2, with 9 bases lining up with TRBD1. This CDR3 region has 16 residues. The trim removed 4 bases at V and 3 bases at J, leaving 6 bases unmatched. Germline-derived CDR1 and CDR2 are SGHTA and FQGTGA. The CDR3 DNA sequence: TGTGCCAGCAGCTCTCCGGGACAGGGATACACCGGGGAGCTGTTTTTT. This sequence encodes CASSSPGQGYTGELFF.

V usage is TRBV5-1 and J usage is TRBJ2-7; 11 bases match TRBD1. Trimming cost V 4 bases and J 4 bases; bases outside gene matches: 4. The CDR3 is 14 residues long. Germline V CDR1 and CDR2: SGHRS, YFSETQ. The chain's CDR3 is CASSPGQGGYEQYF. DNA of the CDR3: TGCGCCAGCAGCCCGGGACAGGGGGGGTACGAGCAGTACTTC.

CDR3 in DNA: TGTGCCAGCTCACCCGGACAGGGGGTGGCCTACGAGCAGTACTTC. Translating it yields CASSPGQGVAYEQYF. This chain links TRBV18 with TRBJ2-7, with TRBD1 identical over 10 bases. V lost 3 bases and J lost 2; bases outside the gene matches: 4. The CDR3 spans 15 residues. Germline V gene lookup returns CDR1 KGHSH and CDR2 LQKENI. Combining the CDR3 with reference TRBV18 and TRBJ2-7 gives the whole variable domain NAGVMQNPRHLVRRRGQEARLRCSPMKGHSHVYWYRQLPEEGLKFMVYLQKENIIDESGMPKERFSAEFPKEGPSILRIQQVVRGDSAAYFCASSPGQGVAYEQYFGPGTRLTVT.

The V call is TRBV19, the J call TRBJ2-1; possible D gene TRBD2, 6 bases. The CDR3 is 15 amino acids. V lost 8 bases, J lost 5 bases, and 19 bases lay in between. Germline CDR1 reads LNHDA; CDR2 reads SQIVND (reference sequence). In DNA form, the CDR3 reads TGTGCCAGTCGGACTACCGGGACGGAGAACAATGAGCAGTTCTTC. It translates to CASRTTGTENNEQFF.

The chain links TRBV4-1 to TRBJ1-2; 9 bases align to TRBD1. The CDR3 loop spans 15 amino acids. V lost 4 bases and J lost 8; bases outside the gene matches: 11. The germline gives CDR1 MGHRA, CDR2 YSYEKL. CDR3 coding DNA: TGCGCCAGCAGCCGCGGAACGGGACAGGGAGGAGGCTACACCTTC. It encodes CASSRGTGQGGGYTF.

The rearrangement links TRBV19 to TRBJ1-5; unclear D gene. This CDR3 has 12 amino acids. Germline CDR1 reads LNHDA; CDR2 reads SQIVND (reference sequence). Trimming took off 8 bases at V and 3 bases at J, with 8 bases between the two ends. The CDR3 is CASRSTNQPQHF. DNA for the CDR3: TGTGCCAGTCGGAGTACCAATCAGCCCCAGCATTTT.

This clone has a single count. The chain recombines TRBV19 with TRBJ2-2; TRBD1 agrees at 12 bases. Trimming cost V 7 bases and J 6 bases; bases outside gene matches: 12. Germline CDR1 is LNHDA and CDR2 is SQIVND (reference sequence). The CDR3 extends over 17 amino acids. The CDR3 loop is CASTRRGTGGFAGELFF. Here the CDR3 DNA reads TGTGCCAGTACCCGTCGGGGGACAGGGGGCTTCGCCGGGGAGCTGTTTTTT.

CDR3 in amino acids: CASSLMGTRGYTF. The DNA for the CDR3 is TGCGCCAGCAGCTTGATGGGGACACGTGGCTACACCTTC. V gene TRBV5-1 combines with J gene TRBJ1-2, with D possibly matching TRBD1 (6 bases). CDR3 size: 13 residues. V was clipped by 1 base and J by 7 bases, with 11 bases between them. Germline V gives CDR1 SGHRS, CDR2 YFSETQ.

V is TRBV18 and J is TRBJ2-5; TRBD2 aligns across 9 bases. J gave up 0 bases and V 3 bases, and 2 bases lay outside the gene matches. The CDR3 runs to 15 residues. Germline V lookup: CDR1 KGHSH, CDR2 LQKENI. The CDR3 region is CASSPLAGDQETQYF. The CDR3 region has the DNA TGTGCCAGCTCACCCTTAGCGGGGGACCAAGAGACCCAGTACTTC.

This clone was seen a handful of times. The CDR3 spells CASSGGRSGNTEAFF. The CDR3 nucleotides are TGTGCCAGCAGTGGAGGGCGGTCCGGGAACACTGAAGCTTTCTTT. The gene calls are TRBV25-1 and TRBJ1-1; D is uncertain. The CDR3 is 15 amino acids. Germline CDR1 and CDR2: MGHDK and SYGVNS. Trimming removed 4 bases from V and 1 base from J, with 13 bases in between.

Only one count was recorded for this clone. This chain links TRBV4-1 with TRBJ1-2; 7 nucleotides align to TRBD1. Germline-derived CDR1 and CDR2 are MGHRA and YSYEKL. The CDR3 is made up of 16 amino acids. The V gene end was trimmed by 3 bases and the J gene end by 0 bases; junction bases not matched to a gene: 7. CDR3 amino acids: CASSQAGTVTNYGYTF. In DNA form, the CDR3 reads TGCGCCAGCAGCCAGGCCGGGACAGTGACTAACTATGGCTACACCTTC.

J is TRBJ1-1 and V is TRBV6-5; the D gene is possibly TRBD1 (5 bases). This CDR3 contains 15 residues. Per the germline V gene, CDR1 is MNHEY and CDR2 is SVGAGI. The V gene lost 3 bases and the J gene lost 12 bases, with 23 bases spanning the gap. The CDR3 coding sequence is TGTGCCAGCAGTTATAGTGGCAGGGAGGCATTACGGTCTTTCTTT. This encodes CASSYSGREALRSFF.

The CDR3 spells CASSNRDTQYF. The DNA of the CDR3 is TGTGCCAGCAGCAACCGGGATACGCAGTATTTT. The J gene is TRBJ2-3, the V gene TRBV11-1; D not certain. Germline values: CDR1 SGHAT, CDR2 FQDESV (reference sequence). The CDR3 contains 11 residues. The V end lost 5 bases, the J end lost 6 bases, and 6 bases lay between the germline ends.

The chain couples TRBV7-9 to TRBJ2-4; TRBD1 matches 7 bases. V gave up 3 bases and J gave up 2 bases; unmatched junction bases: 10. CDR1 SEHNR and CDR2 FQNEAQ come from the germline V gene (reference sequence). The CDR3 runs to 17 residues. The CDR3 DNA sequence: TGTGCCAGCAGCTTGGTCGGGGCAGGGGGTTCCAAAAACATTCAGTACTTC. Translating it yields CASSLVGAGGSKNIQYF. The whole variable domain, remainder taken from reference TRBV7-9 and TRBJ2-4, is DTGVSQNPRHKITKRGQNVTFRCDPISEHNRLYWYRQTLGQGPEFLTYFQNEAQLEKSRLLSDRFSAERPKGSFSTLEIQRTEQGDSAMYLCASSLVGAGGSKNIQYFGAGTRLSVL.

The genes are TRBV19 and TRBJ2-6, with a tentative D call TRBD2 (6 bases). V was clipped by 8 bases and J by 4 bases, with 15 bases between them. This CDR3 region has 15 residues. CDR1 and CDR2 (germline): LNHDA, SQIVND (reference sequence). The CDR3 DNA sequence: TGTGCCAGTCTAAAGGGAGGAGAAGGGGCCAACGTCCTGACTTTC. Encoded protein: CASLKGGEGANVLTF.

V and J are TRBV9 and TRBJ1-4; TRBD1 agrees at 7 bases. Trimming took 4 bases from V and 2 from J; bases not matched to a gene: 2. The CDR3 runs 14 residues. From germline, CDR1 is SGDLS and CDR2 YYNGEE. This chain's CDR3 is CASSTTGTNEKLFF. The CDR3 region has the DNA TGTGCCAGCAGCACGACAGGGACTAATGAAAAACTGTTTTTT.

J is TRBJ2-7 and V is TRBV5-6; 9 positions match TRBD1. This CDR3 is 15 amino acids long. Germline CDR1 reads SGHDT; CDR2 reads YYEEEE. After removal of 6 bases from V and 6 bases from J, the junction contained 13 bases not matched to a gene. The chain's CDR3 is CASTKSGTGSGEQYF. CDR3 nucleotides: TGTGCCAGCACCAAATCCGGGACAGGGAGCGGCGAGCAGTACTTC.

Turning to this clone: At one boundary the junction diverges from the germline segment, which might be a read error. This chain uses TRBV7-7 with TRBJ2-3, with 9 bases aligning to TRBD1. In germline, CDR1 is SSHAT, CDR2 FNYEAQ (reference sequence). The CDR3 spans 15 residues. The CDR3: CASSRDREGTDTQYF. The CDR3 DNA reads as TGTGCTAGCAGCCGGGACAGGGAAGGCACAGATACGCAGTATTTT.

The V and J genes are TRBV2 and TRBJ1-1; D is perhaps TRBD1 (6 bases). Trimming pared 8 bases from V and 8 bases from J, leaving 15 bases between. The length of the CDR3 is 12 residues. In germline, CDR1 is SNHLY, CDR2 FYNNEI. CDR3 region: CASAVTGSEAFF. The CDR3 DNA reads TGTGCCAGCGCCGTTACAGGGTCGGAAGCTTTCTTT.

The chain links TRBV6-5 to TRBJ1-6; 7 nucleotides agree with TRBD1. The CDR3 totals 13 residues. The V gene end was trimmed by 6 bases and the J gene end by 8 bases; junction bases not matched to a gene: 4. Germline V gene data show CDR1 as MNHEY and CDR2 as SVGAGI. CDR3 sequence: CASSRQGDSPLHF. CDR3 DNA: TGTGCCAGCAGCCGCCAGGGGGATTCACCCCTCCACTTT.

The CDR3, as DNA: TGCGCCAGCAGTGTAGGAACTAGCGGATACAATGAGCAGTTCTTC. Translated, it gives CASSVGTSGYNEQFF. The J gene is TRBJ2-1, the V gene TRBV10-1, with 8 bases identical to TRBD2. Germline V gene data show CDR1 as WNHNN and CDR2 as SYGVQD (reference sequence). The V and J ends lost 4 bases and 4 bases, in that order; junction bases with no gene match: 6. This CDR3 comprises 15 residues.

The chain joins TRBV14 to TRBJ2-1, with 7 bases that match TRBD2. Germline CDR1 is SGHDN and CDR2 is FVKESK. The trim removed 3 bases at V and 5 bases at J, leaving 7 bases unmatched. CDR3 length equals 15 residues. CDR3 nucleotide sequence: TGTGCCAGCAGCCATACTAGCGAGAATCACAATGAGCAGTTCTTC. This encodes CASSHTSENHNEQFF.